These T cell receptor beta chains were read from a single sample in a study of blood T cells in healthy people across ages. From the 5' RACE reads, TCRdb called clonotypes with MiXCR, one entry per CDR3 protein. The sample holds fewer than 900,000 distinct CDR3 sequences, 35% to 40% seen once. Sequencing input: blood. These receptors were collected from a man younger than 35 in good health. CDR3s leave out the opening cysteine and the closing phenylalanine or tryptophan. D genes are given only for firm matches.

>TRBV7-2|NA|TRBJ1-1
ASSLAGSKNTEAF
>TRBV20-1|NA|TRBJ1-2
SVGRETYGYT
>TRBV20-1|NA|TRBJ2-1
SASVPFRGGAHNEQF
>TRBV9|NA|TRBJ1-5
ASSVEGGGNQPQH
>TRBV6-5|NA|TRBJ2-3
ASSYRAGWTDTQY
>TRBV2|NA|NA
ASSEPDRRNSYNEQY
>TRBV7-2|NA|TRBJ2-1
ASSLAAVTGNEQF
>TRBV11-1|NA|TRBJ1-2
ASSPGRTADYGYT
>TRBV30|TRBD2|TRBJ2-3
AWTSGIATDTQY
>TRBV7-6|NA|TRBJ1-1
ASSLAQGYTGAEAF
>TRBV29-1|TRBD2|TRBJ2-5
SAGLAGGYNEQY
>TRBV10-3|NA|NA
AISESGPLQETQY
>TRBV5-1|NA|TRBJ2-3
ASSYMTESTDTQY
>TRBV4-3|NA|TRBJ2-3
ASSQGPGRDTQY
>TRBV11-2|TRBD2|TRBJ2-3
ASSLLALGLAGARGTDTQY
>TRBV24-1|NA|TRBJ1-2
ATSDGRAGTNYGYT
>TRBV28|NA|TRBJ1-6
ASKTLGGSSYNSPLH
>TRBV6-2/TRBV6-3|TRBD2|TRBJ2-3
ASSSISTSGETDTQY
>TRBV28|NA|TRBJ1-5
ASARGGLANQPQH
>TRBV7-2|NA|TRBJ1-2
ASSVTNGIYGYT
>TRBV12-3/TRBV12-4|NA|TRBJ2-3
ASSSTGTDTQY
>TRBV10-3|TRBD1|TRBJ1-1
AARRGTDMNTEAF
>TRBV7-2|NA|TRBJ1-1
ASSLDWQAEAF
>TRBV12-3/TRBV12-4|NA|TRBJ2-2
ASRHLWGARTGELF
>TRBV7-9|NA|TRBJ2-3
ASSQDTNTQY
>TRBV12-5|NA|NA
ASGLGQVGETQY
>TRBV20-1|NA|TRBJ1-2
SARRSDYGYT
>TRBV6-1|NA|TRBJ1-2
ASARDGRAGYT
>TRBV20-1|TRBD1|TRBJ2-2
SAGTGVKTNTGELF
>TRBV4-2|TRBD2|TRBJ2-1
ASSRGTSYEQF
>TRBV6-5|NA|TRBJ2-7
ASSVKGSSYEQY
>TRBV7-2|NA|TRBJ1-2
ASSLDSQGRGYGYT
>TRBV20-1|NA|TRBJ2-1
SASPGMLGEQF
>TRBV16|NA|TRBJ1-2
ASSQGTATNYGYT
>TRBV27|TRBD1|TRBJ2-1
ASSLSMTGTPGYEQF
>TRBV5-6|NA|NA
ASSVGRRETQY
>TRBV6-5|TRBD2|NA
ASSPRGLANGEQY
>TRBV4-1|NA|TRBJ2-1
ASSQDHSSPEQF
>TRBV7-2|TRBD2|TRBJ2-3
ASSLSGGAQY
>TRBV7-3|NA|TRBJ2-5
ASSLFRDTNGQETQY
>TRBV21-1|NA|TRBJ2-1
ASRRGPPSSYNEQF
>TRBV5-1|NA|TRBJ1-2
ASSLSGTLSYGYT
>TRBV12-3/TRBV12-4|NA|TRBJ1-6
ASSGQTNNSPLH
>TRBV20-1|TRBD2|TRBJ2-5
SARDSKRDRAIDEQY
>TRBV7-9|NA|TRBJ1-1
ASSLARVNTEAF
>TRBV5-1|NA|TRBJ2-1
ASSLDQRPPYNEQF
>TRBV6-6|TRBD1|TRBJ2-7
ASSDAGGYEQY
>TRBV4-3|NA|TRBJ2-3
ASRRTGSGTDTQY
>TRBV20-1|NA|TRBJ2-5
SAPPAGNQETQY
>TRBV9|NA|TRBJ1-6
ASSVGSGSYNSPLH
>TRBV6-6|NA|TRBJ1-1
ASSRPLIQQGGTEAF
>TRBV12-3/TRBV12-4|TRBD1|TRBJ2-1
ASSSGGLAQF
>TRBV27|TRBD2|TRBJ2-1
ASSIGLAYYNEQF
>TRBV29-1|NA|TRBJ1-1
SVSRGLMTEAF
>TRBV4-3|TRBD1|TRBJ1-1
ASSQGDRDTEAF
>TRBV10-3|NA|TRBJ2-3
AISESPGSTDTQY